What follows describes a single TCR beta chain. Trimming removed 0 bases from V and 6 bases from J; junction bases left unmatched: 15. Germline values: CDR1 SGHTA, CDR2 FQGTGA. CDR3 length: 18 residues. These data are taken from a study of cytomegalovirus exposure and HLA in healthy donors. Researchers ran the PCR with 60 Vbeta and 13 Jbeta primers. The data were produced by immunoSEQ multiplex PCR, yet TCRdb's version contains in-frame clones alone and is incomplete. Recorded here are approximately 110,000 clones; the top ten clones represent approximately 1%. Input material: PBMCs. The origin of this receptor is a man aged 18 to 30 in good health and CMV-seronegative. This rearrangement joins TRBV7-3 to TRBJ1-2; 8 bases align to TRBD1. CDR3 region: CASSLTSHSGQGKNGYTF. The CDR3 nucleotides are TGTGCCAGCAGCTTAACGTCCCACTCCGGACAGGGAAAAAATGGCTACACCTTC.